Reported below is one T cell receptor beta chain. Its antigen remains unknown. This CDR3 has 16 residues. V shed 4 bases, J shed 0 bases, and the junction held 5 bases outside the gene matches. CDR1 is SGHRS, CDR2 YFSETQ, per germline. This entry is derived from a study of shared clonotypes between healthy human individuals. Overall study findings and caveats: Limitation of the genetic and exposure-history diversity represented came from the few donors.

The data were produced by immunoSEQ multiplex PCR, yet TCRdb's version contains in-frame clones alone and is incomplete. The sample has about 2.4 million clones; roughly 93% are singletons. The TCR comes from a man aged 18-30 years in good health. Some clones in this sample may be carry-over from other donors' samples. Sequencing was performed on naive CD4+ T cells from PBMCs. The sample's subset: CD45RA+ positively selected. This chain uses TRBV5-1 with TRBJ1-2; 11 bases map to TRBD1. The CDR3 region is CASSQGQGAANYGYTF. The DNA for the CDR3 is TGCGCCAGCAGCCAAGGACAGGGGGCAGCTAACTATGGCTACACCTTC.